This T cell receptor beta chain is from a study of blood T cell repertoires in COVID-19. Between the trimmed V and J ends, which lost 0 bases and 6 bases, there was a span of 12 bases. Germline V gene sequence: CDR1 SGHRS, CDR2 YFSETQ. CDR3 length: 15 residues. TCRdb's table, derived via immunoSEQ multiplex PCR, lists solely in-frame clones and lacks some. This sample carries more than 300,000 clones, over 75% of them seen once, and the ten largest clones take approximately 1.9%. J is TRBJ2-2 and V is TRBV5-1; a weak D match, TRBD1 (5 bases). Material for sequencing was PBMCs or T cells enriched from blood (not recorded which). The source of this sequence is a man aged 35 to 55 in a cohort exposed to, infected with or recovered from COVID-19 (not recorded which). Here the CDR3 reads CASSLVQGLPGELFF. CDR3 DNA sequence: TGCGCCAGCAGCTTGGTTCAGGGTTTGCCCGGGGAGCTGTTTTTT.